These 5 T cell receptor beta chains were sequenced from one sample in a study of CD8+CD57+ T cells in acquired aplastic anemia. An expansion of CD8+CD57+ cells by flow cytometry had been shown in patients chosen for sequencing. Both TCR beta VDJ combination and CDR3 sequence profiling were carried out. Genomic DNA was the template for this profiling. TCRdb re-analysed the reads in MiXCR, keeping a single row per CDR3 protein. The table has about 200,000 distinct CDR3 sequences, roughly 60% seen once. Sample: sorted CD4+, CD8+, or CD8+CD57+ T cells (not recorded which) from PBMCs. The receptor set was obtained from a human donor with aplastic anemia.

Only a few counts were recorded for this clonotype. The chain has TRBV20-1 and TRBJ2-7; D uncertain. The CDR3 is made up of 12 amino acids. CDR1 and CDR2 from the germline V gene are DFQATT and SNEGSKA (reference sequence). The germline V and J ends were trimmed by 3 bases and 1 base, with 7 bases remaining between them. The CDR3 sequence: CSASWQSYEQYF. CDR3 bases: TGCAGTGCTAGCTGGCAATCCTACGAGCAGTACTTC.

The sample holds one count of this clonotype. The rearrangement joins TRBV20-1 to TRBJ2-1; D not certain. This CDR3 comprises 11 residues. Trimming pared 5 bases from V and 9 bases from J, leaving 11 bases between. Germline loops: CDR1 DFQATT, CDR2 SNEGSKA (reference sequence). The CDR3 nucleotides read TGCAGTGCTTCTAGGGCCACTGAGCAGTTCTTC. It encodes CSASRATEQFF.

The chain has TRBV10-3 and TRBJ2-7; TRBD1 agrees at 7 bases. Germline V gene lookup returns CDR1 ENHRY and CDR2 SYGVKD. V gave up 2 bases and J gave up 3 bases; unmatched junction bases: 7. The CDR3 spans 15 residues. This CDR3 reads CAISEDRVLVYEQYF. The CDR3 DNA follows: TGTGCCATCAGTGAGGACAGGGTCTTAGTCTACGAGCAGTACTTC.

With respect to this clonotype: One end of the junction fails to match germline, which may point to a read error. The chain has TRBV7-2 and TRBJ2-1; D is possibly TRBD1 (5 bases). Germline loops: CDR1 SGHTA, CDR2 FQGNSA. The CDR3 is 15 amino acids. The CDR3 DNA reads as TGTGACAGCAGCCAGGGCCTCAGCTCCTACAATGAGCAGTTCTTC. Its translation: CDSSQGLSSYNEQFF. Looking up the rest from reference TRBV7-2 and TRBJ2-1 gives the full variable domain: GAGVSQSPSNKVTEKGKDVELRCDPISGHTALYWYRQSLGQGLEFLIYFQGNSAPDKSGLPSDRFSAERTGGSVSTLTIQRTQQEDSAVYLCDSSQGLSSYNEQFFGPGTRLTVL.

The chain employs TRBV4-1 and TRBJ2-7, with D maybe TRBD2 (5 bases). The V gene's germline CDR1 is MGHRA and CDR2 YSYEKL. Trimming left V 3 bases short and J 0 bases short, with 12 bases between. The CDR3 length is 15 residues. In DNA, the CDR3 is TGCGCCAGCAGCCATGTCGCGGGCAGCTCCTACGAGCAGTACTTC. Translation: CASSHVAGSSYEQYF.